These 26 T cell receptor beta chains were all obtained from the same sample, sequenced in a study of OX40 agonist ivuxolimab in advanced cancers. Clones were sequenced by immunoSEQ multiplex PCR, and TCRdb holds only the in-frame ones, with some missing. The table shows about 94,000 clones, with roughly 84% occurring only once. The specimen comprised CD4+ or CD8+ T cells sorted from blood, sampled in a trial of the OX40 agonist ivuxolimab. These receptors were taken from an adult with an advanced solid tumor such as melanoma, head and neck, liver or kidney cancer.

The CDR3 sequence: CSVGESSRLVMNTEAFF. The CDR3 DNA reads TGCAGCGTTGGCGAGTCGTCAAGACTTGTCATGAACACTGAAGCTTTCTTT. The gene calls are TRBV29-1 and TRBJ1-1; no reliable D call. V lost 4 bases to trimming and J lost 0 bases, with 21 bases between them. The CDR3 sequence is 17 residues long. Germline-derived CDR1 and CDR2 are SQVTM and ANQGSEA.

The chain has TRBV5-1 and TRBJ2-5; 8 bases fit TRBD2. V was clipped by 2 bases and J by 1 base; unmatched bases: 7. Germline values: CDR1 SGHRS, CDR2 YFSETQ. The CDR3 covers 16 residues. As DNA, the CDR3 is TGCGCCAGCAGCTTTTTGGGGCGGGGGGCCCAAGAGACCCAGTACTTC. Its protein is CASSFLGRGAQETQYF.

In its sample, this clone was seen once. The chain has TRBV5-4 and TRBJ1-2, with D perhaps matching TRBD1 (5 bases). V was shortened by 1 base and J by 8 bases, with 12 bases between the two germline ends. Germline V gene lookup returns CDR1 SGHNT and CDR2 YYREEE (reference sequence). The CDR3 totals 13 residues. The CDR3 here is CASSLYLDRGYTF. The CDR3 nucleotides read TGTGCCAGCAGCTTGTATCTTGACAGAGGCTACACCTTC.

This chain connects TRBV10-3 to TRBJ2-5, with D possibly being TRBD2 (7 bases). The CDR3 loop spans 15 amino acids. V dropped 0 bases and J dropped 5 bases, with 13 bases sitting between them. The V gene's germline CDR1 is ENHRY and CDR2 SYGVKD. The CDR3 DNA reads TGTGCCATCAGTGAGTCGGGGGGGGCGCGGGAGACCCAGTACTTC. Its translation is CAISESGGARETQYF.

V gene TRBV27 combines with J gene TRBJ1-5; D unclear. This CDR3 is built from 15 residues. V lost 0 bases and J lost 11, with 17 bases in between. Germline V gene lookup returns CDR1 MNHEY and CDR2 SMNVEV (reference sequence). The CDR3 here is CASSLSWSESAAQHF. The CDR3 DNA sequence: TGTGCCAGCAGTTTATCATGGTCAGAATCAGCGGCCCAGCATTTT.

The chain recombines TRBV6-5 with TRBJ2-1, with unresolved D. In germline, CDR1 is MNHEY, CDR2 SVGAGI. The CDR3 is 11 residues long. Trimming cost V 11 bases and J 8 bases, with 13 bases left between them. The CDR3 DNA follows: TGTGCCTCCGGTGGCGTCCATGAGCAGTTCTTC. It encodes CASGGVHEQFF.

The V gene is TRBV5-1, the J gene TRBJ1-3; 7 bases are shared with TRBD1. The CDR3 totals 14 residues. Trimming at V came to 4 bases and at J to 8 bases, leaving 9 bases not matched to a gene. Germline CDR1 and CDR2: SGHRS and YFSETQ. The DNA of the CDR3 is TGCGCCAGCAGCCAAGGGACAGTGGGAGACACCATATATTTT. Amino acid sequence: CASSQGTVGDTIYF.

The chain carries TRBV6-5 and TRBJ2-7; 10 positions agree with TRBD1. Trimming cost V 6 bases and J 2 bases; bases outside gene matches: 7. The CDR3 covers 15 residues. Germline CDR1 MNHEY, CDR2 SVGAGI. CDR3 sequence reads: CASSDTGTGAYEQYF. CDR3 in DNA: TGTGCCAGCAGCGATACCGGGACAGGGGCCTACGAGCAGTACTTC.

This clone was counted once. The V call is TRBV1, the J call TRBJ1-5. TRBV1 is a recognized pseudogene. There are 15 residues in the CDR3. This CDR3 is CTSSFTQASNQPQHF. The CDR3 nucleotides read TGCACCAGCAGCTTTACGCAAGCAAGCAATCAGCCCCAGCATTTT.

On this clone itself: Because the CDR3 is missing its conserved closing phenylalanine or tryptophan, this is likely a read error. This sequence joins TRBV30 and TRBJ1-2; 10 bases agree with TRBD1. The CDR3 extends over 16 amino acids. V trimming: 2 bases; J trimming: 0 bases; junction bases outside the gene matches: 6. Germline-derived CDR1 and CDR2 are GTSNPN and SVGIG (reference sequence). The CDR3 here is CAWSHLGQGANYGYTL. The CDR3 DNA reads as TGTGCCTGGAGTCACCTAGGACAGGGGGCTAACTATGGCTACACCCTC.

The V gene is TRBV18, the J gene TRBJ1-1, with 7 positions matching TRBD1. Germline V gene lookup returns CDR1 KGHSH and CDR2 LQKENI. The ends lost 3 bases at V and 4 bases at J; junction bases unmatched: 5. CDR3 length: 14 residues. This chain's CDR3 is CASSPKGAGTEAFF. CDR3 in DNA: TGTGCCAGCTCACCCAAGGGGGCCGGCACTGAAGCTTTCTTT.

CDR3 nucleotides: TGTGCCAGCATCCCTGAAAGGGCGGGAAATCAGCCCCAGCATTTT. Translated: CASIPERAGNQPQHF. The chain couples TRBV28 to TRBJ1-5; no clear D gene. The V end lost 7 bases, the J end lost 4 bases, and 17 bases lay between the germline ends. Germline lookup yields CDR1 MDHEN and CDR2 SYDVKM. There are 15 residues in the CDR3.

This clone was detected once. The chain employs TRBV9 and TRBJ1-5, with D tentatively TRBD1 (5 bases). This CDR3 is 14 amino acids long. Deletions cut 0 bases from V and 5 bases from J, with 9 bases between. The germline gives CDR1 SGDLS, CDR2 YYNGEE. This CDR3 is CASSVGGTDQPQHF. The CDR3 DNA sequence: TGTGCCAGCAGCGTAGGGGGGACCGATCAGCCCCAGCATTTT.

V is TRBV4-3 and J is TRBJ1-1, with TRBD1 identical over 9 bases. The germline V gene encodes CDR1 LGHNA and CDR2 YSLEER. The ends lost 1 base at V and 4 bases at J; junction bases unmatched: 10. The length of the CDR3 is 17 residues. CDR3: CASSQAPSGTGSTEAFF. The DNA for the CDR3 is TGCGCCAGCAGCCAAGCCCCGTCGGGGACAGGGTCCACTGAAGCTTTCTTT.

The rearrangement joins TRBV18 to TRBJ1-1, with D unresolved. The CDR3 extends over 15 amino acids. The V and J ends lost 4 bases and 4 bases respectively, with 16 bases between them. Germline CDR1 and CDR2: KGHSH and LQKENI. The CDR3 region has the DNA TGTGCCAGCTCACAGGTTTGGCGGGCGAGCACTGAAGCTTTCTTT. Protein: CASSQVWRASTEAFF.

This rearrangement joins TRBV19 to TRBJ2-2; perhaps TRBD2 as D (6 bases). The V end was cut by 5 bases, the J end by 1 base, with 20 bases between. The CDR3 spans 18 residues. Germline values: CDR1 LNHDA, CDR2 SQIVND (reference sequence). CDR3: CASSENKGTRKNTGELFF. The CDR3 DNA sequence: TGTGCCAGTAGTGAAAATAAGGGGACTCGTAAGAACACCGGGGAGCTGTTTTTT.

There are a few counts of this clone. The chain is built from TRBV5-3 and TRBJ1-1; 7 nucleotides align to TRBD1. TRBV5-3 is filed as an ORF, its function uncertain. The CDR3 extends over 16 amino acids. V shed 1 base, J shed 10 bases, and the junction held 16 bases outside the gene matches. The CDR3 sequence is CARSLCAPTGYERAFF. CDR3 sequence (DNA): TGTGCCAGAAGCTTGTGTGCCCCGACAGGGTACGAAAGAGCTTTCTTT.

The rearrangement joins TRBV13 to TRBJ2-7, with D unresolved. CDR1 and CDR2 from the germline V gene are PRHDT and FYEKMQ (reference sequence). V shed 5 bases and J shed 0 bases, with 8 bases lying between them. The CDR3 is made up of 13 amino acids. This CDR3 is CASSLPSSYEQYF. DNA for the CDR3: TGTGCCAGCAGCCTCCCCAGCTCCTACGAGCAGTACTTC.

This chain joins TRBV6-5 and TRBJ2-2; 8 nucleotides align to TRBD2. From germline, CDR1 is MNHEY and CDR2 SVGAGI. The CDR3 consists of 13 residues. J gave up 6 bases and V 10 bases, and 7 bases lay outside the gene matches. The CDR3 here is CAIRTSSAGELFF. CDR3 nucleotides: TGTGCCATCCGGACTAGCTCGGCCGGGGAGCTGTTTTTT.

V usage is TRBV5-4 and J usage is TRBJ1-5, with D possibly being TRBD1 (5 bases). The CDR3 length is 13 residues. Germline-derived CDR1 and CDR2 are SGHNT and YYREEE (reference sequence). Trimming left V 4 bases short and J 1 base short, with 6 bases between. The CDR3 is CASSRDSNQPQHF. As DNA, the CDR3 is TGTGCCAGCAGCAGGGACAGCAATCAGCCCCAGCATTTT.

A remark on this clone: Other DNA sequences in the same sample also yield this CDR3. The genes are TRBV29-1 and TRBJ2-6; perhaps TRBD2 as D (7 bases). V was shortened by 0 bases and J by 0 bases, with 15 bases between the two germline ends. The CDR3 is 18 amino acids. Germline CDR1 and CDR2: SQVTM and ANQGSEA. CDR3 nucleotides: TGCAGCGTTGAAGATCGGGGGGCTCGAAGCTCTGGGGCCAACGTCCTGACTTTC. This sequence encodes CSVEDRGARSSGANVLTF. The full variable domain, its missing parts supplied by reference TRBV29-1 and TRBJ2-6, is SAVISQKPSRDICQRGTSLTIQCQVDSQVTMMFWYRQQPGQSLTLIATANQGSEATYESGFVIDKFPISRPNLTFSTLTVSNMSPEDSSIYLCSVEDRGARSSGANVLTFGAGSRLTVL.

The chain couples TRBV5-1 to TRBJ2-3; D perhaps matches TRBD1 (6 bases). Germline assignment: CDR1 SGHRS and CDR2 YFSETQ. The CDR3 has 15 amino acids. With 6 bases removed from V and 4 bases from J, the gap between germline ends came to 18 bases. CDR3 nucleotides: TGCGCCAGCACTACACTCCAGGGGAGCCCAGATACGCAGTATTTT. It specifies CASTTLQGSPDTQYF. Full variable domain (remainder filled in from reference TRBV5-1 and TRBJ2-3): KAGVTQTPRYLIKTRGQQVTLSCSPISGHRSVSWYQQTPGQGLQFLFEYFSETQRNKGNFPGRFSGRQFSNSRSEMNVSTLELGDSALYLCASTTLQGSPDTQYFGPGTRLTVL.

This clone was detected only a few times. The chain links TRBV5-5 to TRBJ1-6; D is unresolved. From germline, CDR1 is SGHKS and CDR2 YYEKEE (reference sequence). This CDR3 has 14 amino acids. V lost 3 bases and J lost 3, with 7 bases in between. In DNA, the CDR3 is TGTGCCAGCAGCTACAAGGGCTATAATTCACCCCTCCACTTT. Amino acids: CASSYKGYNSPLHF.

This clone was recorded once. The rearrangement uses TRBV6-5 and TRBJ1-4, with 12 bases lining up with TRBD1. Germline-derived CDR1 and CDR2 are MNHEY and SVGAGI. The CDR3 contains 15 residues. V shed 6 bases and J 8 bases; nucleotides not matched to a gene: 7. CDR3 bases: TGTGCCAGCAGCCGGGGACAGGGGGCAGGAGAAAAACTGTTTTTT. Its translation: CASSRGQGAGEKLFF.

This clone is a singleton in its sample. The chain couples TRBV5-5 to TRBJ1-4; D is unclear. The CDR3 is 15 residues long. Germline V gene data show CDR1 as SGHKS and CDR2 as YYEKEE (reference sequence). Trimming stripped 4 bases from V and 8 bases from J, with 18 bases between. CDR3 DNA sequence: TGTGCCAGCAGCCCTATGACCTACGAGGGCGAAAAACTGTTTTTT. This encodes CASSPMTYEGEKLFF.

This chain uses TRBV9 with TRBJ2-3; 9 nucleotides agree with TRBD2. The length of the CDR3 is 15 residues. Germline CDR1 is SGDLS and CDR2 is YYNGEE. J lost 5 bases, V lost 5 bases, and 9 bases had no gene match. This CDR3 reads CASSILAGSGDTQYF. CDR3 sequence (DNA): TGTGCCAGCAGTATCCTAGCGGGGTCGGGAGATACGCAGTATTTT. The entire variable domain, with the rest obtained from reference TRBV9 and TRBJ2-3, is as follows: DSGVTQTPKHLITATGQRVTLRCSPRSGDLSVYWYQQSLDQGLQFLIQYYNGEERAKGNILERFSAQQFPDLHSELNLSSLELGDSALYFCASSILAGSGDTQYFGPGTRLTVL.